This T cell receptor beta chain was recorded in a study of blood T cell repertoires in COVID-19. At the level of the study: The samples span acute and convalescent COVID-19 from the United States, Italy and Spain. In each case, the material was cDNA or gDNA derived from T cells, B-cell-depleted T cells, or PBMCs.

Authors' processing steps: By means of reference gene primer amplification, nucleated cell counts were estimated. Profiling relied on immunoSEQ multiplex PCR, and the TCRdb table lists in-frame clones only, not all of them. V and J calls and clone size come straight from that table; D and trimming were deduced from the DNA. The table records some 200,000 clones, roughly 86% of them present only once. V lost 2 bases to trimming and J lost 7 bases, with 18 bases between them. Germline V gene sequence: CDR1 ENHRY, CDR2 SYGVKD. CDR3 length: 15 amino acids. Only a few counts were recorded for this clone. The chain links TRBV10-3 to TRBJ2-7, with a weak D call TRBD2 (6 bases). The TCR sequence derives from a man aged 70 or older with acute or convalescent COVID-19. Material for sequencing was peripheral blood. The CDR3 sequence is CAISEPTVGAGEQYF. CDR3 DNA sequence: TGTGCCATCAGTGAGCCCACAGTTGGGGCGGGGGAGCAGTACTTC.